Below are 10 T cell receptor beta chains sequenced from a single sample in a study of cytomegalovirus exposure and HLA in healthy donors. Primers for the PCR totalled 60 Vbeta and 13 Jbeta. Profiled with immunoSEQ multiplex PCR; TCRdb holds only in-frame clones, not every one. The repertoire consists of 40,000 or so clones, with under 65% occurring once and the leading ten covering more than 8.5%. The source material was PBMCs. The source of these receptors is a human donor in good health.

The chain combines TRBV15 with TRBJ2-5, with 9 bases lining up with TRBD2. Germline V CDR1 and CDR2: LNHNV, YYDKDF (reference sequence). This CDR3 has 15 amino acids. V shed 1 base and J 5 bases; nucleotides not matched to a gene: 5. For the CDR3, the DNA is TGTGCCACCAGCAGAGGCGGGGGGGCCGTGGAGACCCAGTACTTC. This codes for CATSRGGGAVETQYF.

This chain uses TRBV4-1 with TRBJ1-2; a possible D gene is TRBD1 (5 bases). V was pared by 0 bases and J by 4 bases, with 6 bases between. The CDR3 loop spans 13 amino acids. Germline CDR1 reads MGHRA; CDR2 reads YSYEKL. CDR3 DNA sequence: TGCGCCAGCAGCCAAGACGACAGCTATGGCTACACCTTC. It specifies CASSQDDSYGYTF.

This clone was seen a handful of times. In DNA form, the CDR3 reads TGTGCCAGCAGCCCGACAGGGCGCTCAGATACGCAGTATTTT. Its translation: CASSPTGRSDTQYF. V is TRBV7-7 and J is TRBJ2-3; 7 bases agree with TRBD1. CDR1 SSHAT and CDR2 FNYEAQ come from the germline V gene (reference sequence). J lost 4 bases, V lost 5 bases, and 6 bases had no gene match. The CDR3 extends over 14 amino acids.

This chain joins TRBV2 and TRBJ2-5, with 7 bases aligning to TRBD2. V dropped 8 bases and J dropped 4; count of bases not matched to a gene: 1. The CDR3 is made up of 11 amino acids. CDR1 and CDR2 from the germline V gene are SNHLY and FYNNEI. The chain's CDR3 is CASGLGETQYF. The CDR3 bases are TGTGCCAGCGGACTAGGAGAGACCCAGTACTTC.

This rearrangement joins TRBV5-1 to TRBJ2-1; 10 positions match TRBD2. V lost 4 bases to trimming and J lost 3 bases; unmatched junction nucleotides: 4. This CDR3 has 15 amino acids. Germline-derived CDR1 and CDR2 are SGHRS and YFSETQ. Written as DNA, the CDR3 is TGCGCCAGCAGCGTAGCGGGGGGACGCTACAATGAGCAGTTCTTC. Amino acid sequence: CASSVAGGRYNEQFF. The entire variable domain, with the rest obtained from reference TRBV5-1 and TRBJ2-1, is as follows: KAGVTQTPRYLIKTRGQQVTLSCSPISGHRSVSWYQQTPGQGLQFLFEYFSETQRNKGNFPGRFSGRQFSNSRSEMNVSTLELGDSALYLCASSVAGGRYNEQFFGPGTRLTVL.

The chain couples TRBV9 to TRBJ2-3; D might be TRBD1 (6 bases). CDR3 length: 14 residues. The germline V and J ends were trimmed by 4 bases and 2 bases, with 11 bases remaining between them. In germline, CDR1 is SGDLS, CDR2 YYNGEE. DNA of the CDR3: TGTGCCAGCAGCCGCAGGGGAGTCACAGATACGCAGTATTTT. Residues: CASSRRGVTDTQYF.

The V call is TRBV19, the J call TRBJ1-1; 7 bases match TRBD1. J was trimmed by 11 bases and V by 6 bases; bases with no gene match: 12. The length of the CDR3 is 13 residues. The germline V gene has CDR1 LNHDA and CDR2 SQIVND (reference sequence). CDR3 region: CASSPSTTGTAFF. The CDR3 DNA reads TGTGCCAGTAGCCCCAGTACGACAGGGACTGCTTTCTTT.

The V and J genes are TRBV11-2 and TRBJ2-5; D may be TRBD2 (6 bases). V lost 4 bases and J 5 bases, leaving 20 bases between the germline ends. Germline V gene data show CDR1 as SGHAT and CDR2 as FQNNGV. CDR3 length: 16 residues. This CDR3 reads CASSYETGRLGETQYF. The CDR3 DNA reads as TGTGCCAGCAGCTACGAAACGGGGAGGTTAGGGGAGACCCAGTACTTC. Full variable domain (missing parts from reference TRBV11-2 and TRBJ2-5): EAGVAQSPRYKIIEKRQSVAFWCNPISGHATLYWYQQILGQGPKLLIQFQNNGVVDDSQLPKDRFSAERLKGVDSTLKIQPAKLEDSAVYLCASSYETGRLGETQYFGPGTRLLVL.

The rearrangement joins TRBV5-4 to TRBJ1-4, with a weak D call TRBD1 (5 bases). The CDR3 spans 14 residues. The V end was cut by 2 bases, the J end by 6 bases, with 11 bases between. Germline loops: CDR1 SGHNT, CDR2 YYREEE (reference sequence). For the CDR3, the DNA is TGTGCCAGCAGCTTCGACAGCTCGTATGAAAAACTGTTTTTT. Protein product: CASSFDSSYEKLFF.

The chain is built from TRBV9 and TRBJ2-5; D is unresolved. CDR1 is SGDLS and CDR2 is YYNGEE in the germline V gene. The length of the CDR3 is 14 residues. Trimming shortened V by 4 bases and J by 3 bases, and 13 bases separated the two germline ends. The CDR3 coding sequence is TGTGCCAGCAGCTCTAGTATTGCCGAAGAGACCCAGTACTTC. Translated: CASSSSIAEETQYF.